This is a list of T cell receptor beta chains from one sample in a study of shared clonotypes between healthy human individuals. The assay was immunoSEQ multiplex PCR, and TCRdb's table has in-frame clones only and misses some. Of approximately 1,500,000 clones listed, approximately 98% were seen once; the top ten hold 0.4% to 0.55%. The sequencing sample was made of naive CD4+ T cells sorted from blood. These receptors were taken from a man aged 25 to 45 in good health. Each CDR3 is given with its conserved first and last residue. A D gene is named only where the DNA matches it firmly. The size field is filled for only some rows; it gives once, few, many or a size class.

>TRBV5-4|NA|TRBJ2-7|NA
CASSLVLTYEQYF
TGTGCCAGCAGCTTGGTACTGACCTACGAGCAGTACTTC
>TRBV28|NA|TRBJ1-2|NA
CASVVFGARGYTF
TGTGCCAGCGTCGTTTTTGGGGCGCGCGGCTACACCTTC
>TRBV18|TRBD1|TRBJ2-7|NA
CASSPTGTGGYEQYF
TGTGCCAGCTCACCAACCGGGACAGGGGGGTACGAGCAGTACTTC
>TRBV9|NA|TRBJ1-5|NA
CASSVDGGQPQHF
TGTGCCAGCAGCGTAGATGGGGGCCAGCCCCAGCATTTT
>TRBV28|NA|TRBJ1-2|NA
CASSQGVTGNSDGYTF
TGTGCCAGCAGTCAAGGGGTGACAGGAAATAGCGACGGCTACACCTTC
>TRBV7-2|TRBD1|TRBJ2-7|NA
CASSLDRDSYEQYF
TGTGCCAGCAGCCTAGACAGGGATTCCTACGAGCAGTACTTC
>TRBV27|NA|TRBJ2-7|NA
CASSATFGEQYF
TGTGCCAGCAGTGCTACTTTCGGCGAGCAGTACTTC
>TRBV15|TRBD2|TRBJ2-7|NA
CATAPLGSGSYEQYF
TGTGCCACCGCCCCCCTGGGTAGCGGGAGCTACGAGCAGTACTTC
>TRBV7-8|NA|TRBJ1-3|NA
CASSPGPWRSSGNTIYF
TGTGCCAGCAGCCCGGGACCCTGGAGGAGCTCTGGAAACACCATATATTTT
>TRBV5-1|NA|TRBJ1-5|NA
CASSLTSNQPQHF
TGCGCCAGCAGTCTGACTAGCAATCAGCCCCAGCATTTT
>TRBV6-1|TRBD2|TRBJ2-7|NA
CASSEPRTSISYEQYF
TGTGCCAGCAGTGAACCCAGGACTAGCATCTCCTACGAGCAGTACTTC
>TRBV7-9|NA|TRBJ2-7|NA
CASRRQVHEQYF
TGTGCCAGCAGGCGTCAGGTCCACGAGCAGTACTTC
>TRBV4-3|NA|TRBJ2-7|NA
CASSRRVDNSYEQYF
TGCGCCAGCAGCCGCCGCGTGGACAACTCCTACGAGCAGTACTTC
>TRBV11-2|NA|TRBJ2-1|NA
CASGPDRYNEQFF
TGTGCCAGCGGCCCAGACAGGTACAATGAGCAGTTCTTC
>TRBV28|NA|TRBJ2-1|NA
CASSPGGNNEQFF
TGTGCCAGCAGCCCGGGCGGCAACAATGAGCAGTTCTTC
>TRBV7-9|NA|TRBJ2-1|NA
CASSQGQGNEQFF
TGTGCCAGCAGCCAAGGTCAGGGGAATGAGCAGTTCTTC
>TRBV2|NA|TRBJ2-7|NA
CASSNLRDYEQYF
TGTGCCAGCAGCAACCTTCGGGACTACGAGCAGTACTTC
>TRBV7-9|NA|TRBJ2-3|NA
CASSSFRDTRTDTQYF
TGTGCCAGCAGCTCCTTCCGGGACACCCGGACAGATACGCAGTATTTT
>TRBV5-6|NA|TRBJ2-5|NA
CASSLDRETQYF
TGTGCCAGCAGCTTGGACCGGGAGACCCAGTACTTC
>TRBV27|TRBD1|TRBJ1-5|NA
CASSPRTGFGNQPQHF
TGTGCCAGCAGTCCTAGGACAGGGTTTGGGAATCAGCCCCAGCATTTT
>TRBV30|TRBD2|TRBJ2-5|NA
CAWSVAGGLGETQYF
TGTGCCTGGAGTGTGGCGGGAGGGCTTGGAGAGACCCAGTACTTC
>TRBV9|TRBD2|TRBJ2-5|NA
CASSVGKREARETQYF
TGTGCCAGCAGCGTAGGCAAGCGGGAGGCGCGAGAGACCCAGTACTTC
>TRBV5-4|TRBD2|TRBJ2-5|NA
CASSLETSGRTQYF
TGTGCCAGCAGCTTGGAGACTAGCGGGAGAACCCAGTACTTC
>TRBV11-3|TRBD1|TRBJ2-1|NA
CASSSGTGTYNEQFF
TGTGCCAGCAGCTCCGGGACAGGGACGTACAATGAGCAGTTCTTC
>TRBV5-1|TRBD2|TRBJ2-2|NA
CASGSGTNTGELFF
TGCGCCAGCGGAAGCGGGACGAACACCGGGGAGCTGTTTTTT
>TRBV19|NA|TRBJ2-7|NA
CASRASAFYEQYF
TGTGCCAGTAGGGCTAGCGCGTTCTACGAGCAGTACTTC
>TRBV9|TRBD1|TRBJ1-2|NA
CASSPGTGGVRGYTF
TGTGCCAGCAGCCCCGGGACAGGGGGCGTTCGCGGCTACACCTTC
>TRBV7-3|NA|TRBJ1-3|NA
CASSLTSGTGNTIYF
TGTGCCAGCAGCTTAACGTCGGGGACTGGAAACACCATATATTTT
>TRBV5-4|NA|TRBJ2-3|once
CASSLIGGPSDTQYF
TGTGCCAGCAGCTTGATTGGGGGGCCCTCAGATACGCAGTATTTT
>TRBV4-1|NA|TRBJ2-7|NA
CASSQVGGNSYEQYF
TGCGCCAGCAGCCAAGTAGGGGGGAACTCCTACGAGCAGTACTTC
>TRBV6-5|NA|TRBJ2-6|once
CASTTGGAGANVLTF
TGTGCCAGCACCACCGGTGGGGCTGGGGCCAACGTCCTGACTTTC
>TRBV4-3|NA|TRBJ1-4|NA
CASSPEGHRVNEKLFF
TGCGCCAGCAGCCCAGAGGGGCACAGGGTTAATGAAAAACTGTTTTTT
>TRBV10-1|NA|TRBJ2-1|NA
CASSPRETPTRLQFF
TGCGCCAGCAGTCCCCGGGAGACGCCCACTCGCTTGCAGTTCTTC
>TRBV9|NA|TRBJ2-2|NA
CASSVGTPTGELFF
TGTGCCAGCAGCGTTGGGACTCCGACCGGGGAGCTGTTTTTT
>TRBV10-3|TRBD2|TRBJ2-1|once
CAIRGLAGANEQFF
TGTGCCATACGGGGACTAGCGGGAGCGAATGAGCAGTTCTTC
>TRBV7-2|TRBD2|TRBJ2-7|NA
CASSPLAGGSYEQYF
TGTGCCAGCAGCCCCCTTGCGGGAGGGTCCTACGAGCAGTACTTC
>TRBV4-1|NA|TRBJ2-3|NA
CASSLSGEGVNTQYF
TGCGCCAGCAGCCTCTCGGGAGAGGGGGTTAATACGCAGTATTTT
>TRBV6-1|TRBD1|TRBJ1-1|once
CATPKDRALTEAFF
TGTGCCACCCCCAAGGACAGGGCTTTAACTGAAGCTTTCTTT
>TRBV28|NA|TRBJ1-2|NA
CASSSRSPVF
TGTGCCAGCAGTTCCCGTAGTCCCGTTTTC
>TRBV10-3|TRBD2|TRBJ2-5|NA
CAINDGLAGGETQYF
TGTGCCATCAACGATGGACTAGCGGGAGGAGAGACCCAGTACTTC
>TRBV7-9|TRBD1|TRBJ1-4|NA
CASSPGISQGRNEKLFF
TGTGCCAGCAGCCCCGGAATTTCACAGGGGAGGAATGAAAAACTGTTTTTT
>TRBV27|NA|TRBJ1-1|NA
CASITGTEAFF
TGTGCCAGCATTACCGGGACAGAAGCTTTCTTT
>TRBV30|NA|TRBJ1-1|NA
CAWSVIRVAEAFF
TGTGCCTGGAGTGTAATCCGGGTGGCTGAAGCTTTCTTT
>TRBV19|NA|TRBJ2-5|NA
CASGAREETQYF
TGTGCCAGTGGGGCCCGGGAAGAGACCCAGTACTTC
>TRBV7-9|NA|TRBJ1-3|NA
CASSLAGSSGNTIYF
TGTGCCAGCAGCTTAGCGGGCAGCTCTGGAAACACCATATATTTT
>TRBV28|TRBD2|TRBJ2-3|NA
CASSLWRLAGRTDTQYF
TGTGCCAGCAGTTTATGGAGACTAGCGGGAAGGACAGATACGCAGTATTTT